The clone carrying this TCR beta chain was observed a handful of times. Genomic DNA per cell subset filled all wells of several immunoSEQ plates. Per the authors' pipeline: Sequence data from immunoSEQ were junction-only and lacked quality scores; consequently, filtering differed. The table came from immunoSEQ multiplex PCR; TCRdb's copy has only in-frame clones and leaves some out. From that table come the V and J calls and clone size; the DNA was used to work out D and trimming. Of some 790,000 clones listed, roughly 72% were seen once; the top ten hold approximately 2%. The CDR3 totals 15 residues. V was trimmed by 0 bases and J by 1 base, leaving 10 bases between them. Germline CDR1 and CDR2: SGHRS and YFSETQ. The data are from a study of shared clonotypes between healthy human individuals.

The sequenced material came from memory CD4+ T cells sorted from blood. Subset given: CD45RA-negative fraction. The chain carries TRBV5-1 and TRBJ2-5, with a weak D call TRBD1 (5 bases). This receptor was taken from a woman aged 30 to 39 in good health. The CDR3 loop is CASSLARQGQETQYF. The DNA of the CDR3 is TGCGCCAGCAGCTTGGCTAGGCAGGGCCAAGAGACCCAGTACTTC.